A single TCR beta chain is shown here with its context. Its specific antigen is unknown. No base quality information exists; no much larger clone differs at one position. TCR CDR3 regions were amplified from genomic DNA by multiplex PCR using the deep immunoSEQ assay. For each cell subset, the extracted genomic DNA was distributed evenly across all wells of several immunoSEQ 96-well plates, and each plate served as one replicate. Each replicate PCR for unsorted PBMC received 300 to 350 ng genomic DNA, equal to approximately 30,000 T cell genomes. Ten immunoSEQ deep assay plates were used to sequence the unsorted PBMC genomic DNA. The purified libraries were quantified using a Qubit 3.0 fluorometer, sized with a Bioanalyzer 2100, and then quantified again using the KAPA Library Quantification kit. Every immunoSEQ 96-well plate was sequenced on a dedicated single-read 150-cycle Illumina NextSeq 550 flow cell. The paper's processing steps were these. Because only junctional sequences without quality scores were contained in the immunoSEQ output, filtering matching that applied to full-length reads could not be performed. Sequences were annotated with PyIR, a Python wrapper for IgBLAST v1.9, and V/J genes and CDR3 were assigned using IMGT germline references. Reads with weak V/J assignments (E-value above 1e-6), missing CDR3, stop codons, out-of-frame junctions, or ambiguous translated residues were removed. A V3J clonotype was defined by an identical inferred V gene, J gene, and CDR3 amino acid sequence. Percentage overlap between repertoires was calculated by dividing the number of shared unique clonotypes by the size of the smaller repertoire. Repertoire richness was assessed with RTK rarefaction, the Chao1 estimator, and Recon v2.1 estimates of unobserved clonotypes. TCRdb's version of the immuneACCESS table is confined to in-frame rearrangements and falls short of the full clone set. An unresolved V gene accounts for under half of the shortfall where checked; the remainder is of unknown origin. V and J calls plus clone size are reproduced from that table; the DNA served to infer D and trimming. This sample is represented by more than 450,000 clones; 79% of them were singletons. Over 10% of the sample goes to the ten largest clones.

Healthy HIV-negative adults with no recently reported acute infections or vaccinations were included as donors. Every donor was a Caucasian adult living in Nashville, Tennessee, USA. For unsorted samples, tens of millions of PBMCs were counted, and genomic DNA was extracted using the QIAamp DNA Blood Mini kit. Blood was obtained by leukapheresis, after which PBMCs were separated by Ficoll-Histopaque density gradient centrifugation and cryopreserved in liquid nitrogen vapor phase. This entry is derived from a study of shared clonotypes between healthy human individuals (dated by TCRdb to the early 2020s). The study in broad terms: The cohort included a few men and a couple of women between 18 and 49 years of age. To estimate repertoire size and how much clonotypes are shared between individuals, the study performed deep sequencing of blood TCR repertoires from 4 to 6 healthy adults. Each donor's leukapheresis produced roughly between roughly 0.85 and 10 billion PBMCs. Libraries were prepared and TCR repertoires were sequenced by different laboratories using diverse techniques, in order to increase sequencing depth and limit assay-specific biases.

Overall study results and their limits: Pairwise subsampling indicated that sequencing depth was expected to affect the degree of clonotype sharing among donors. The small number of donors limited the genetic and exposure-history diversity represented. Only blood was sampled, and tissue TCR repertoires likely differ from those in blood.

The CDR3, cysteine through phenylalanine, is 13 amino acids long. The CDR3 DNA has 39 bases and is translated from base 1. CDR1 and CDR2 are read off the germline V gene as MNHEY and SVGAGI. Trimming at the junction amounts to 3 bases on V and 8 bases on J, and the germline ends lie 13 bases apart. The receptor's source is a woman between 35 and 50 years old in good health. Some clones in this sample may be carry-over from other donors' samples. Sample: PBMCs. This sequence uses TRBV6-5 and TRBJ1-2, with no reliable assignment of the D segment. Here the CDR3 is given as CASSYRGLNGYTF. The DNA sequence is TGTGCCAGCAGTTATAGAGGCTTGAACGGCTACACCTTC.